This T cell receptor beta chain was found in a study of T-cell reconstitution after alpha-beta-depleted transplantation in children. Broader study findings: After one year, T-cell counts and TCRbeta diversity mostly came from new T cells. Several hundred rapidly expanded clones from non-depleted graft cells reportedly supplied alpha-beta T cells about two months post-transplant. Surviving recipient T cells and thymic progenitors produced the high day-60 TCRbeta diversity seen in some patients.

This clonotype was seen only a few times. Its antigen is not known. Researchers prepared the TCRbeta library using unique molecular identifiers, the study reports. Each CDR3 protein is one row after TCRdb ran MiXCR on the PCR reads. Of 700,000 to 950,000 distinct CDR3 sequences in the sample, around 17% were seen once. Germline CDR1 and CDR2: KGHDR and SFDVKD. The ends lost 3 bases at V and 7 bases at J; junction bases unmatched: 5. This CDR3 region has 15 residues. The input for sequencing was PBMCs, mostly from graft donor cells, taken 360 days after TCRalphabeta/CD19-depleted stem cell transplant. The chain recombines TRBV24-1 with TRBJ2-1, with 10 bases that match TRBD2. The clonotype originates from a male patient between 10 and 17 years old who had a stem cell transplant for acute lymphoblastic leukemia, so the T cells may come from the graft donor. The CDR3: CATSDSGRGRNEQFF. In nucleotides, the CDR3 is TGTGCCACCAGTGATAGCGGGAGGGGGAGGAATGAGCAGTTCTTC.